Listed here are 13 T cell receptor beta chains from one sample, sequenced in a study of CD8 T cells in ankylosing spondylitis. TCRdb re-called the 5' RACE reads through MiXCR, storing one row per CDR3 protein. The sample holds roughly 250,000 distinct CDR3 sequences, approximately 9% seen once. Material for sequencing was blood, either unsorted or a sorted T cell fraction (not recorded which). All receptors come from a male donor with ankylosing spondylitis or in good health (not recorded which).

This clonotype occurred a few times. CDR3 region: CAWSGPLGNTEAFF. CDR3 bases: TGTGCCTGGAGTGGGCCACTGGGGAACACTGAAGCTTTCTTT. The chain employs TRBV30 and TRBJ1-1; D unclear. Trimming cost V 1 base and J 1 base, with 10 bases left between them. Germline V gives CDR1 GTSNPN, CDR2 SVGIG (reference sequence). The CDR3 length is 14 residues.

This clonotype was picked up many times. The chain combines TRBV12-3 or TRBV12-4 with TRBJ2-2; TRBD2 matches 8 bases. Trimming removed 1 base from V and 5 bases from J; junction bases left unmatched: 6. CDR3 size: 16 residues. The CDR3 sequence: CASSLGAGGWTGELFF. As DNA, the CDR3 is TGTGCCAGCAGTTTAGGGGCGGGAGGTTGGACCGGGGAGCTGTTTTTT.

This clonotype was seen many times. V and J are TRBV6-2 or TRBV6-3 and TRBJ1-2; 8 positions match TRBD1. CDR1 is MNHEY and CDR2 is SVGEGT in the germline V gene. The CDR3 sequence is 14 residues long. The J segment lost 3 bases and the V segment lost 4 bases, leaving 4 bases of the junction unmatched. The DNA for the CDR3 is TGTGCCAGCAGTTGGGCAGGGGGCTACTATGGCTACACCTTC. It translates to CASSWAGGYYGYTF.

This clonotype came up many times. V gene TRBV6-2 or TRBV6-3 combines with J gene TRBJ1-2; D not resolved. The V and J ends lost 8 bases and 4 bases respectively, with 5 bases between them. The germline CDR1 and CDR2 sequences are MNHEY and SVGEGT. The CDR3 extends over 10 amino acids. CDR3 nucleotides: TGTGCCAGCGGGCCCTATGGCTACACCTTC. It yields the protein CASGPYGYTF.

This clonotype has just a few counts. The DNA for the CDR3 is TGCAGTGCTTGCCCCACGACAGGGGCGTCAAGAGAGACCCAGTACTTC. Translation gives CSACPTTGASRETQYF. The chain has TRBV20-1 and TRBJ2-5, with TRBD1 identical over 8 bases. The ends lost 5 bases at V and 4 bases at J; junction bases unmatched: 15. Germline-derived CDR1 and CDR2 are DFQATT and SNEGSKA (reference sequence). CDR3 length: 16 amino acids.

This CDR3 is CASSPYGTTSYEQYF. For the CDR3, the DNA is TGTGCCAGCTCACCCTACGGGACTACGTCCTACGAGCAGTACTTC. The V call is TRBV18, the J call TRBJ2-7, with 7 nucleotides matching TRBD2. Germline V gene lookup returns CDR1 KGHSH and CDR2 LQKENI. V was pared by 3 bases and J by 1 base, with 6 bases of the junction left unmatched. The CDR3 has 15 amino acids.

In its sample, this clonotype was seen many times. The CDR3 DNA sequence: TGCGCCAGCAGCCAAGAACAATACACCGGGGAGCTGTTTTTT. As protein: CASSQEQYTGELFF. The chain uses TRBV4-3 and TRBJ2-2, with D uncertain. Trimming shortened V by 0 bases and J by 3 bases, and 5 bases separated the two germline ends. Germline V gives CDR1 LGHNA, CDR2 YSLEER. The CDR3 covers 14 residues.

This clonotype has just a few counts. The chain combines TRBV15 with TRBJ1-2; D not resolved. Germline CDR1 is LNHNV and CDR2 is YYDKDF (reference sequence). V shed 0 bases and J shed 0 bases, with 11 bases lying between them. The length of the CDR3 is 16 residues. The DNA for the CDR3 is TGTGCCACCAGCAGAGATGCGTGGACCGCTAACTATGGCTACACCTTC. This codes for CATSRDAWTANYGYTF.

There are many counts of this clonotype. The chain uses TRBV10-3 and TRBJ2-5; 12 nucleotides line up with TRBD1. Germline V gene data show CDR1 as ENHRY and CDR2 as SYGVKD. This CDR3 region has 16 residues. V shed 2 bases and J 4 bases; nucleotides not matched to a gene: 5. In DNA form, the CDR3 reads TGTGCCATCAGTGAGCCCGGGACAGGGGGCACAGAGACCCAGTACTTC. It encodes CAISEPGTGGTETQYF.

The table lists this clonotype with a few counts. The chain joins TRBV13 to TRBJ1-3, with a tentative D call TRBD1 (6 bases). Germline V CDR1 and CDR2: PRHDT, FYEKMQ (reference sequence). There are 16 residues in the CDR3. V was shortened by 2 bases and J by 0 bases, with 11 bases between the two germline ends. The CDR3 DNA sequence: TGTGCCAGCAGCTTAAACGGACAGCTCTCTGGAAACACCATATATTTT. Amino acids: CASSLNGQLSGNTIYF.

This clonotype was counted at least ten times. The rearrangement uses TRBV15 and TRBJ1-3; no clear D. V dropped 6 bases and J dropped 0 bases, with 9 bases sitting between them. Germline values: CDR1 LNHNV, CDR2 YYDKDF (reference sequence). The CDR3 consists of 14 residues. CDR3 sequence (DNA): TGTGCCACCAGAGATGAGGGCTCTGGAAACACCATATATTTT. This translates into CATRDEGSGNTIYF.

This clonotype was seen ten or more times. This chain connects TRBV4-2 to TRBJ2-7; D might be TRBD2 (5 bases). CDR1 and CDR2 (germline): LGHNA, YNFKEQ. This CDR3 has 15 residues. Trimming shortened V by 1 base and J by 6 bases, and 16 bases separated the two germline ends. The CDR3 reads CASSQGSSVRGEQYF. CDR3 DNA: TGTGCCAGCAGCCAAGGGAGTAGCGTCCGCGGCGAGCAGTACTTC.

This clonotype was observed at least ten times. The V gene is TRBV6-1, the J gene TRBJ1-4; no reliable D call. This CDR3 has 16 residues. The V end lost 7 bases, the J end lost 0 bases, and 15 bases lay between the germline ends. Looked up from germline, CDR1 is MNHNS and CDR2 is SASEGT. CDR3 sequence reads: CASTDEHPATNEKLFF. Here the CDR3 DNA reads TGTGCCAGCACCGACGAACACCCTGCAACTAATGAAAAACTGTTTTTT.